The clone carrying this TCR beta chain is labeled medium-sized based on frequency. Its antigen is undetermined. Multiplex touch-down PCR amplified TRB using TRB-A and TRB-B pools in one tube. TCRdb re-analyzed the multiplex PCR reads; it lists each CDR3 protein once, without DNA. This table holds 3,500 to 4,500 distinct CDR3 sequences. This specimen comes from a study of T cell clusters in autoimmune cytopenias. Study-level points and caveats: Primary autoimmune cytopenia patients seemingly lacked the physiological T cell clusters found in healthy donors. Active autoimmune hepatitis patients had approximately 3-fold fewer exclusive TRB clusters than healthy donors.

TRB amplification used roughly 250 ng of peripheral blood genomic DNA. This CDR3 comprises 11 residues. These sequences were also reported in another study, on T cell repertoires in aging, cancer and after chemotherapy. As reported in that work: Clear clonal overlap appeared across healthy donor samples taken over several months to years.

This receptor was identified in a human donor in good health. Sequenced: peripheral blood. The gene calls are TRBV12-3 or TRBV12-4 and TRBJ2-2; lacking DNA, the TRBD1 call made by TCRdb goes unchecked. CDR3 residues: CASSPRGELFF.